The 24 T cell receptor beta chains below all came from one sample that was sequenced in a study of OX40 agonist ivuxolimab in advanced cancers. Clones were read by immunoSEQ multiplex PCR, and TCRdb kept only the in-frame ones, dropping some. Among approximately 65,000 clones listed, around nine tenths were seen once. The sequenced sample was CD4+ or CD8+ T cells sorted from blood, obtained in a trial of the OX40 agonist ivuxolimab. These receptors all come from an adult with an advanced solid tumor such as melanoma, head and neck, liver or kidney cancer.

This clone is a singleton in its sample. V gene TRBV5-1 combines with J gene TRBJ2-5; D remains ambiguous. Germline V gives CDR1 SGHRS, CDR2 YFSETQ. With 4 bases removed from V and 3 bases from J, the gap between germline ends came to 10 bases. The CDR3 sequence is 13 residues long. CDR3 loop: CASSPGTKETQYF. The CDR3, as DNA: TGCGCCAGCAGCCCTGGAACAAAAGAGACCCAGTACTTC.

This clone was picked up one time. The chain couples TRBV25-1 to TRBJ2-7; maybe TRBD1 (6 bases). V dropped 10 bases and J dropped 0 bases, with 22 bases sitting between them. CDR3 length: 16 residues. Germline CDR1 reads MGHDK; CDR2 reads SYGVNS. The CDR3 spells CATSKTTGKSSYEQYF. The CDR3, as DNA: TGTGCCACTTCAAAAACGACAGGCAAAAGCTCCTACGAGCAGTACTTC.

This clone was detected only once. The chain combines TRBV2 with TRBJ1-2; possible D gene TRBD1, 5 bases. This CDR3 comprises 14 residues. V lost 0 bases and J 3 bases, leaving 8 bases between the germline ends. The germline V gene encodes CDR1 SNHLY and CDR2 FYNNEI. The CDR3 bases are TGTGCCAGCAGTGAAGCCAGGGTCGACTATGGCTACACCTTC. Its protein product is CASSEARVDYGYTF.

The J gene is TRBJ1-2, the V gene TRBV11-2, with a tentative D call TRBD1 (5 bases). The V gene's germline CDR1 is SGHAT and CDR2 FQNNGV. Trimming cost V 6 bases and J 8 bases, with 19 bases left between them. The CDR3 is 14 residues long. CDR3 DNA: TGTGCCAGCAGACCCATGGGACTCCCGGGGGGCTACACCTTC. Translation gives CASRPMGLPGGYTF.

The V gene is TRBV6-7, the J gene TRBJ1-5; D remains ambiguous. TRBV6-7 is treated as an ORF (open reading frame) with a function not yet certain. The CDR3 loop spans 15 amino acids. V was trimmed by 5 bases and J by 6 bases, leaving 17 bases between them. CDR3 amino acids: CASSDDRPSCQPQHF. The CDR3 region has the DNA TGTGCCAGCAGTGATGACCGCCCCTCCTGTCAGCCCCAGCATTTT.

V gene TRBV7-2 combines with J gene TRBJ2-2; 13 positions agree with TRBD2. V lost 5 bases, J lost 7 bases, and 13 bases stayed unmatched. Germline loops: CDR1 SGHTA, CDR2 FQGNSA. The CDR3 has 18 residues. CDR3: CASSQHGLAGVQSGELFF. DNA of the CDR3: TGTGCCAGCAGCCAACATGGACTAGCGGGAGTACAGAGCGGGGAGCTGTTTTTT.

The genes are TRBV12-1 and TRBJ2-3; the table gives TRBD1 as D, unverified against the DNA. TRBV12-1 is a recognized pseudogene. The CDR3 is made up of 22 amino acids. CDR3 nucleotides: TGTGCCAGCCCGTCCGCCTCCCCGACCCACTCGATGGGCCCTCGGTGCACAGATACGCAGTATTTT. Translated, it gives CASPSASPTHSMGPRCTDTQYF.

This sequence joins TRBV27 and TRBJ1-2; D gene ambiguous. Trimming took 2 bases from V and 2 from J, leaving 6 bases between them. In germline, CDR1 is MNHEY, CDR2 SMNVEV (reference sequence). The CDR3 extends over 13 amino acids. CDR3 region: CASSLVGNYGYTF. As DNA, the CDR3 is TGTGCCAGCAGTTTAGTGGGGAACTATGGCTACACCTTC.

The genes are TRBV6-5 and TRBJ1-1, with D perhaps TRBD1 (5 bases). Between the trimmed V and J ends, which lost 2 bases and 1 base, there was a span of 8 bases. The CDR3 spans 14 residues. Germline values: CDR1 MNHEY, CDR2 SVGAGI. Here the CDR3 reads CASSYGAGNTEAFF. CDR3 coding DNA: TGTGCCAGCAGTTACGGGGCAGGGAACACTGAAGCTTTCTTT.

CDR3 sequence reads: CASSLQGALNTEAFF. In DNA form, the CDR3 reads TGCGCCAGCAGCCTTCAGGGGGCGCTTAACACTGAAGCTTTCTTT. The J gene is TRBJ1-1, the V gene TRBV5-1; 8 bases map to TRBD1. Germline V gives CDR1 SGHRS, CDR2 YFSETQ. There are 15 residues in the CDR3. V shed 4 bases and J 2 bases; nucleotides not matched to a gene: 7.

The genes are TRBV19 and TRBJ2-3; 7 bases match TRBD2. The CDR3 is made up of 15 amino acids. Germline V lookup: CDR1 LNHDA, CDR2 SQIVND (reference sequence). The V segment lost 4 bases and the J segment 7 bases; nucleotides outside the gene matches: 11. The CDR3 sequence is CASSTSHAGDNTQYF. In DNA, the CDR3 is TGTGCCAGTAGTACCTCTCACGCGGGAGATAATACGCAGTATTTT. Full variable domain (missing parts from reference TRBV19 and TRBJ2-3): DGGITQSPKYLFRKEGQNVTLSCEQNLNHDAMYWYRQDPGQGLRLIYYSQIVNDFQKGDIAEGYSVSREKKESFPLTVTSAQKNPTAFYLCASSTSHAGDNTQYFGPGTRLTVL.

The V gene is TRBV5-1, the J gene TRBJ2-7, with 7 bases fitting TRBD2. In germline, CDR1 is SGHRS, CDR2 YFSETQ. Germline trimming cut 4 bases from V and 7 bases from J; bases unmatched to any gene: 11. This CDR3 comprises 14 residues. CDR3 sequence reads: CASSPGGWGGEQYF. CDR3 DNA sequence: TGCGCCAGCAGCCCAGGTGGTTGGGGGGGAGAGCAGTACTTC.

This clone was picked up a small number of times. This rearrangement joins TRBV29-1 to TRBJ2-1; D gene uncertain. The CDR3 is made up of 11 amino acids. The ends were cut back, 5 bases at V and 4 bases at J, with 6 bases in the middle. Germline V lookup: CDR1 SQVTM, CDR2 ANQGSEA. The chain's CDR3 is CSVLIYNEQFF. The DNA for the CDR3 is TGCAGCGTTTTGATTTACAATGAGCAGTTCTTC.

The rearrangement links TRBV27 to TRBJ2-7, with 8 bases fitting TRBD1. Germline CDR1 and CDR2: MNHEY and SMNVEV (reference sequence). This CDR3 comprises 14 residues. After removal of 6 bases from V and 5 bases from J, the junction contained 9 bases not matched to a gene. As DNA, the CDR3 is TGTGCCAGCAGAAAATTGGACAGGGAACACGAGCAGTACTTC. This encodes CASRKLDREHEQYF.

In this sample, this clone turned up a few times. The chain joins TRBV7-8 to TRBJ2-5; 7 bases fit TRBD1. J was trimmed by 3 bases and V by 8 bases; bases with no gene match: 3. The CDR3 contains 12 residues. Germline-derived CDR1 and CDR2 are SGHVS and FQNEAQ. In DNA, the CDR3 is TGTGCCAGCCACAGGGGAGAAGAGACCCAGTACTTC. Its translation: CASHRGEETQYF.

This clone was observed a single time. V and J are TRBV28 and TRBJ1-2; D is ambiguous. This CDR3 has 13 residues. V was trimmed by 5 bases and J by 2 bases, leaving 9 bases between them. The germline V gene encodes CDR1 MDHEN and CDR2 SYDVKM. CDR3 residues: CASSKAQNYGYTF. The CDR3 DNA is TGTGCCAGCAGTAAGGCACAGAACTATGGCTACACCTTC.

The chain carries TRBV5-6 and TRBJ1-6; TRBD1 matches at 7 bases. V was pared by 3 bases and J by 8 bases, with 11 bases of the junction left unmatched. This CDR3 region has 16 residues. Germline CDR1 reads SGHDT; CDR2 reads YYEEEE. The CDR3 protein is CASSSLSEGADSPLHF. CDR3 DNA sequence: TGTGCCAGCAGCTCGCTGTCAGAGGGGGCTGATTCACCCCTCCACTTT.

This chain links TRBV10-3 with TRBJ2-7; 10 positions agree with TRBD2. V shed 6 bases, J shed 0 bases, and the junction held 8 bases outside the gene matches. Germline loops: CDR1 ENHRY, CDR2 SYGVKD. This CDR3 contains 16 residues. The CDR3 loop reads CAISLAGVGFSYEQYF. CDR3 sequence (DNA): TGTGCCATCAGCCTAGCGGGAGTTGGTTTCTCCTACGAGCAGTACTTC.

The chain links TRBV11-2 to TRBJ2-1, with TRBD2 matching 7 bases. With V trimmed by 2 bases and J by 12 bases, 16 bases remained unmatched. The CDR3 is 16 residues long. Germline V gives CDR1 SGHAT, CDR2 FQNNGV. The DNA for the CDR3 is TGTGCCAGCAGCTTATACGGGCTAGCGGTCTTTAGAGGGCAGTTCTTC. It specifies CASSLYGLAVFRGQFF.

Only a few counts were recorded for this clone. The sample contains more than one DNA sequence encoding this CDR3. The rearrangement joins TRBV30 to TRBJ1-2; 8 nucleotides match TRBD1. There are 14 residues in the CDR3. Germline V gene sequence: CDR1 GTSNPN, CDR2 SVGIG (reference sequence). Trimming cost V 0 bases and J 4 bases; bases outside gene matches: 4. The CDR3 DNA follows: TGTGCCTGGAGTGTACGCAGGGGGCTCTATGGCTACACCTTC. As protein: CAWSVRRGLYGYTF.

The chain recombines TRBV7-9 with TRBJ2-5, with D possibly being TRBD2 (5 bases). The DNA matches TRBJ2-7 better at its end, which makes the J call doubtful. Germline CDR1 is SEHNR and CDR2 is FQNEAQ (reference sequence). This CDR3 is 15 amino acids long. CDR3 bases: TGTGCCAGCAGCTCAAGGACGGGGAGCTCCTACGAGCAGTACTTC. This sequence encodes CASSSRTGSSYEQYF.

The chain is built from TRBV5-1 and TRBJ2-1; TRBD1 aligns across 8 bases. This CDR3 contains 15 residues. Per germline, CDR1 SGHRS and CDR2 YFSETQ. V lost 2 bases, J lost 7 bases, and 8 bases stayed unmatched. The CDR3 DNA reads as TGCGCCAGCAGCTTAGGACAGGGTTGGATGAATGAGCAGTTCTTC. Protein product: CASSLGQGWMNEQFF.

The chain couples TRBV4-1 to TRBJ1-2, with 7 bases aligning to TRBD1. V was clipped by 2 bases and J by 5 bases; unmatched bases: 5. Germline CDR1 and CDR2: MGHRA and YSYEKL. The length of the CDR3 is 14 residues. The CDR3 here is CASSQITGVYGYTF. CDR3 coding DNA: TGCGCCAGCAGCCAAATAACAGGGGTTTATGGCTACACCTTC.

This clone showed up just once. The CDR3 DNA is TGTGCCAGCAGCATTGGGACCTTAGCCAAAAACATTCAGTACTTC. Protein product: CASSIGTLAKNIQYF. The chain links TRBV7-9 to TRBJ2-4, with D tentatively TRBD1 or TRBD2 (5 bases each). Looked up from germline, CDR1 is SEHNR and CDR2 is FQNEAQ (reference sequence). V was pared by 5 bases and J by 0 bases, with 11 bases between. CDR3 length: 15 amino acids. The full variable domain, with the rest looked up from reference TRBV7-9 and TRBJ2-4, is DTGVSQNPRHKITKRGQNVTFRCDPISEHNRLYWYRQTLGQGPEFLTYFQNEAQLEKSRLLSDRFSAERPKGSFSTLEIQRTEQGDSAMYLCASSIGTLAKNIQYFGAGTRLSVL.